This T cell receptor (beta chain) derives from a study of T cells in Graves' hyperthyroidism and ophthalmopathy. Study context: Peripheral blood samples were taken at initial diagnosis, prior to any treatment.

The study left out patients who had uncontrolled infection, other autoimmune disease, pregnancy or lactation. Regions amplified from RNA transcripts were the TCR beta CDR3 regions. Using the HTBI primer set, a first-round RT-PCR was run on the TCR CDR3. A single record per CDR3 protein comes from TCRdb applying MiXCR to the multiplex PCR reads. The repertoire includes roughly 400,000 distinct CDR3 sequences, over 13% of them detected once, and 25% to 30% sits in the top ten. This clonotype has a count of ten or more. The TCR comes from a man aged 50 to 60 with Graves' ophthalmopathy. The sequenced material came from blood.

The CDR3 sequence is CATSRRQRGAGYNEQFF. CDR3 coding DNA: TGTGCCACCAGCAGACGTCAACGGGGAGCGGGATACAATGAGCAGTTCTTC. The chain links TRBV15 to TRBJ2-1, with 7 bases fitting TRBD2. This CDR3 is built from 17 residues. From germline, CDR1 is LNHNV and CDR2 YYDKDF (reference sequence). V dropped 2 bases and J dropped 4; count of bases not matched to a gene: 11.